Shown below are 13 T cell receptor beta chains from a single sample sequenced in a study of shared clonotypes between healthy human individuals. Sequencing was performed with immunoSEQ multiplex PCR; in TCRdb, only in-frame clones are kept and a portion is missing. This table has about 510,000 clones, more than 65% appearing once. The sequencing input was PBMCs. Source of these receptors: a woman aged 40 to 50 in good health. Some clones in this sample may be carry-over from other donors' samples.

The genes are TRBV29-1 and TRBJ1-2; D might be TRBD1 (6 bases). Germline V gene data show CDR1 as SQVTM and CDR2 as ANQGSEA. V lost 3 bases and J 6 bases, leaving 8 bases between the germline ends. The CDR3 spans 11 residues. CDR3 in amino acids: CSVEGADGYTF. The CDR3 nucleotides read TGCAGCGTTGAGGGGGCGGATGGCTACACCTTC.

V and J are TRBV11-2 and TRBJ2-3, with D maybe TRBD1 (6 bases). Trimming shortened V by 1 base and J by 4 bases, and 15 bases separated the two germline ends. The CDR3 runs to 16 residues. The germline V gene encodes CDR1 SGHAT and CDR2 FQNNGV. CDR3 nucleotide sequence: TGTGCCAGCAGCTTAGTATCTGGGGGCCATGCAGATACGCAGTATTTT. This sequence encodes CASSLVSGGHADTQYF.

This clone was seen only once. The CDR3 region has the DNA TGCGCCAGCAGCCCCTGGGTATGGAGCAAAGAGACCCAGTACTTC. Translation gives CASSPWVWSKETQYF. The rearrangement uses TRBV4-3 and TRBJ2-5; unclear D gene. The CDR3 totals 15 residues. V was shortened by 4 bases and J by 3 bases, with 15 bases between the two germline ends. The germline V gene encodes CDR1 LGHNA and CDR2 YSLEER.

This clone was counted a few times. For the CDR3, the DNA is TGTGCCTGGAGTGTAGTGGCAGGGGGCACCGGGGAGCTGTTTTTT. Translation gives CAWSVVAGGTGELFF. V gene TRBV30 combines with J gene TRBJ2-2; 7 bases fit TRBD1. The CDR3 has 15 amino acids. V trimming: 0 bases; J trimming: 4 bases; junction bases outside the gene matches: 5. CDR1 and CDR2 from the germline V gene are GTSNPN and SVGIG (reference sequence). The full variable domain, completed using reference TRBV30 and TRBJ2-2, is SQTIHQWPATLVQPVGSPLSLECTVEGTSNPNLYWYRQAAGRGLQLLFYSVGIGQISSEVPQNLSASRPQDRQFILSSKKLLLSDSGFYLCAWSVVAGGTGELFFGEGSRLTVL.

This chain uses TRBV4-1 with TRBJ2-2; TRBD2 matches at 10 bases. Germline CDR1 reads MGHRA; CDR2 reads YSYEKL. The CDR3 has 16 residues. Trimming removed 1 base from V and 6 bases from J; junction bases left unmatched: 5. The CDR3 DNA follows: TGCGCCAGCAGCCAAGCGCTAGCGGGAGTTTCCGGGGAGCTGTTTTTT. Translating gives CASSQALAGVSGELFF.

CDR3 coding DNA: TGTGCCAGTAGTATAGCGGGGAACTCCTACGAGCAGTACTTC. This sequence encodes CASSIAGNSYEQYF. The rearrangement joins TRBV19 to TRBJ2-7, with D possibly TRBD2 on 5 matching bases. CDR1 and CDR2 from the germline V gene are LNHDA and SQIVND (reference sequence). The CDR3 length is 14 residues. Deletions cut 1 base from V and 0 bases from J, with 7 bases between.

The V gene is TRBV5-1, the J gene TRBJ2-1, with 9 bases matching TRBD2. This CDR3 has 16 amino acids. V shed 0 bases, J shed 5 bases, and the junction held 6 bases outside the gene matches. Germline lookup yields CDR1 SGHRS and CDR2 YFSETQ. CDR3 bases: TGCGCCAGCAGCTTGGGGTCTAGCGGGACACACAATGAGCAGTTCTTC. Translated: CASSLGSSGTHNEQFF. Together with reference TRBV5-1 and TRBJ2-1, the CDR3 gives the full variable domain: KAGVTQTPRYLIKTRGQQVTLSCSPISGHRSVSWYQQTPGQGLQFLFEYFSETQRNKGNFPGRFSGRQFSNSRSEMNVSTLELGDSALYLCASSLGSSGTHNEQFFGPGTRLTVL.

This clone showed up just a few times. This chain joins TRBV5-5 and TRBJ1-5, with TRBD1 matching 8 bases. CDR3 length equals 16 residues. V shed 4 bases and J 0 bases; nucleotides not matched to a gene: 6. Germline V lookup: CDR1 SGHKS, CDR2 YYEKEE (reference sequence). The CDR3 DNA follows: TGTGCCAGCAGCAGGGGGACAGGAGATAGCAATCAGCCCCAGCATTTT. Translating it yields CASSRGTGDSNQPQHF.

This clone came up once. The chain links TRBV7-3 to TRBJ2-3; no firm D call. V shed 5 bases and J shed 4 bases, with 16 bases lying between them. CDR3 size: 15 residues. Germline V gene sequence: CDR1 SGHTA, CDR2 FQGTGA. The CDR3 protein is CASSPTIAGADTQYF. The CDR3 DNA follows: TGTGCCAGCAGCCCGACAATAGCTGGCGCAGATACGCAGTATTTT.

The chain recombines TRBV6-5 with TRBJ2-7; possible D gene TRBD2, 6 bases. The length of the CDR3 is 15 residues. Trimming took 5 bases from V and 0 from J, leaving 14 bases between them. The V gene's germline CDR1 is MNHEY and CDR2 SVGAGI. CDR3 sequence: CASSRSGVVSYEQYF. The CDR3 DNA sequence: TGTGCCAGCAGTCGATCGGGAGTGGTCTCCTACGAGCAGTACTTC.

The chain employs TRBV4-3 and TRBJ1-4, with D maybe TRBD1 (6 bases). CDR1 is LGHNA and CDR2 is YSLEER in the germline V gene. Deletions cut 9 bases from V and 6 bases from J, with 17 bases between. This CDR3 has 14 residues. CDR3 protein: CASSQGHEYEKLFF. CDR3 nucleotide sequence: TGCGCCAGTTCACAGGGACATGAGTATGAAAAACTGTTTTTT.

This clone was counted only a few times. The V and J genes are TRBV10-1 and TRBJ2-7, with D unclear. The CDR3 extends over 14 amino acids. Germline loops: CDR1 WNHNN, CDR2 SYGVQD (reference sequence). V lost 4 bases and J 0 bases, leaving 10 bases between the germline ends. The CDR3 DNA follows: TGCGCCAGCAGTGGGGCGGAGAGCTCCTACGAGCAGTACTTC. The encoded protein is CASSGAESSYEQYF.

This sequence joins TRBV4-3 and TRBJ2-3; 10 nucleotides match TRBD2. The CDR3 is 16 amino acids. Germline CDR1 reads LGHNA; CDR2 reads YSLEER. V lost 4 bases and J lost 4; bases outside the gene matches: 8. The CDR3 is CASSLMLAGDADTQYF. The CDR3 nucleotides are TGCGCCAGCAGCCTTATGCTAGCGGGAGATGCAGATACGCAGTATTTT.